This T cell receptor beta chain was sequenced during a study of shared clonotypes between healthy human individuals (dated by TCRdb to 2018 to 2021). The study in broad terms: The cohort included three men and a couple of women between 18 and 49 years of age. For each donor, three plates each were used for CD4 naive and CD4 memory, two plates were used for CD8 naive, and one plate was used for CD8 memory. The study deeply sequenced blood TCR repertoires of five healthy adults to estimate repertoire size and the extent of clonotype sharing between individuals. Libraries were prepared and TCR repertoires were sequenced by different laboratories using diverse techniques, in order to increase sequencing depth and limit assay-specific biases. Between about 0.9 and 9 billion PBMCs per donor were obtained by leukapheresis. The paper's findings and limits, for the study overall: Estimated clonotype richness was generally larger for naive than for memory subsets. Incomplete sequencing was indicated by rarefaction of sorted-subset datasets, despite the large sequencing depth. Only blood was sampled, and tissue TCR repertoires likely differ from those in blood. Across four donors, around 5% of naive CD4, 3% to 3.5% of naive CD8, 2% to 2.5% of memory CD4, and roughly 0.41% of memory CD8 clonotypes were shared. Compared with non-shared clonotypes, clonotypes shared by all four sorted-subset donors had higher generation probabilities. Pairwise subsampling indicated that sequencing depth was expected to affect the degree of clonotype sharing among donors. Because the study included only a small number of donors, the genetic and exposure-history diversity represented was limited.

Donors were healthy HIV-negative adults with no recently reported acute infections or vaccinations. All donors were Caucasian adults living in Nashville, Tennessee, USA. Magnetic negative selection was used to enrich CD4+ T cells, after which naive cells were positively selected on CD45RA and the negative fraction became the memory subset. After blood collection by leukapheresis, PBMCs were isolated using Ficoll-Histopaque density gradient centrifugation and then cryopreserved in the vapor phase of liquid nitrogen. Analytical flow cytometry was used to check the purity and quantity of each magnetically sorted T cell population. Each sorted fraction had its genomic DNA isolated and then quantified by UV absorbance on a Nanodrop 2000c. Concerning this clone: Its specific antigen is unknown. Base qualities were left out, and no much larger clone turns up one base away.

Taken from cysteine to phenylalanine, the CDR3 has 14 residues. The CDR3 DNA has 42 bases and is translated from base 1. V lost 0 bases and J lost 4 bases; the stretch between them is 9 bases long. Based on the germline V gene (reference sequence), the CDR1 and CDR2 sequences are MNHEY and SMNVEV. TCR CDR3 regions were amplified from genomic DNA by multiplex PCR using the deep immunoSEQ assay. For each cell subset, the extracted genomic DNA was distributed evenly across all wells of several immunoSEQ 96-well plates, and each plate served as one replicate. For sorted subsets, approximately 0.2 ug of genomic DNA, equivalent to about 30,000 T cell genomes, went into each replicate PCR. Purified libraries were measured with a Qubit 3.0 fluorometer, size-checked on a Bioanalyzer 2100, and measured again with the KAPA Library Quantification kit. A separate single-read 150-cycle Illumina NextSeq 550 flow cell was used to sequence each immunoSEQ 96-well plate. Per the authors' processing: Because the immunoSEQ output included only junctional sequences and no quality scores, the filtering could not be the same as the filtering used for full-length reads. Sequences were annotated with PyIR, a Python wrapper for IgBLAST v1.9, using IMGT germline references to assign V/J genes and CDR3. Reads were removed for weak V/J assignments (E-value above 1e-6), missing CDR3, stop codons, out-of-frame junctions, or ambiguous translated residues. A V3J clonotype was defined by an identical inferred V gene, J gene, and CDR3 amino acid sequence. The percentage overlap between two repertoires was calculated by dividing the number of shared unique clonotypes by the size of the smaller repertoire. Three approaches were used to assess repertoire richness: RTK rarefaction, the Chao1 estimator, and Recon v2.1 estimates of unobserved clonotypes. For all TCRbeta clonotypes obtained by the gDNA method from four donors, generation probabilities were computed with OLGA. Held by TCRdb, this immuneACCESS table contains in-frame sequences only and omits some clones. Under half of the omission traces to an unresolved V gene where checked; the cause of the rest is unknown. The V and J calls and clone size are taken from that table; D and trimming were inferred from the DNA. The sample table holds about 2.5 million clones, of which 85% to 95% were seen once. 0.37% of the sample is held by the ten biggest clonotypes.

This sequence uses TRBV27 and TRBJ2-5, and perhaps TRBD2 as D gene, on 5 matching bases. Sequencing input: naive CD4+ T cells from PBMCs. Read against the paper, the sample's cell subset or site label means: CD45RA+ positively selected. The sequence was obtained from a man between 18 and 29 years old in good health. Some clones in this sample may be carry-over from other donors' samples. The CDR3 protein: CASSLSRRRETQYF. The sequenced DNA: TGTGCCAGCAGTTTATCCCGGAGGCGAGAGACCCAGTACTTC.